This T cell receptor (beta chain) was recorded in a study of blood T cell repertoires in COVID-19. Original analysis: How many nucleated cells were present was estimated from reference gene primer amplification. Sequenced by immunoSEQ multiplex PCR; TCRdb stores in-frame clones only, minus some. D and trimming were read from the DNA, whereas the V and J calls and clone size are those reported in that table. The data hold roughly 120,000 clones, with 90% observed a single time. CDR1 is LNHDA, CDR2 SQIVND, per germline (reference sequence). V gave up 5 bases and J gave up 2 bases, with 10 bases separating them. The CDR3 contains 14 residues. This clone was detected once. The identical CDR3 is also encoded by other nucleotide sequences in the sample.

Sequencing was carried out using peripheral blood. The J gene is TRBJ1-5, the V gene TRBV19; D is unresolved. The TCR originated in a man between 50 and 59 years old with active COVID-19. CDR3: CASSGTGGNQPQHF. The DNA for the CDR3 is TGTGCCAGTAGTGGAACCGGGGGCAATCAGCCCCAGCATTTT.